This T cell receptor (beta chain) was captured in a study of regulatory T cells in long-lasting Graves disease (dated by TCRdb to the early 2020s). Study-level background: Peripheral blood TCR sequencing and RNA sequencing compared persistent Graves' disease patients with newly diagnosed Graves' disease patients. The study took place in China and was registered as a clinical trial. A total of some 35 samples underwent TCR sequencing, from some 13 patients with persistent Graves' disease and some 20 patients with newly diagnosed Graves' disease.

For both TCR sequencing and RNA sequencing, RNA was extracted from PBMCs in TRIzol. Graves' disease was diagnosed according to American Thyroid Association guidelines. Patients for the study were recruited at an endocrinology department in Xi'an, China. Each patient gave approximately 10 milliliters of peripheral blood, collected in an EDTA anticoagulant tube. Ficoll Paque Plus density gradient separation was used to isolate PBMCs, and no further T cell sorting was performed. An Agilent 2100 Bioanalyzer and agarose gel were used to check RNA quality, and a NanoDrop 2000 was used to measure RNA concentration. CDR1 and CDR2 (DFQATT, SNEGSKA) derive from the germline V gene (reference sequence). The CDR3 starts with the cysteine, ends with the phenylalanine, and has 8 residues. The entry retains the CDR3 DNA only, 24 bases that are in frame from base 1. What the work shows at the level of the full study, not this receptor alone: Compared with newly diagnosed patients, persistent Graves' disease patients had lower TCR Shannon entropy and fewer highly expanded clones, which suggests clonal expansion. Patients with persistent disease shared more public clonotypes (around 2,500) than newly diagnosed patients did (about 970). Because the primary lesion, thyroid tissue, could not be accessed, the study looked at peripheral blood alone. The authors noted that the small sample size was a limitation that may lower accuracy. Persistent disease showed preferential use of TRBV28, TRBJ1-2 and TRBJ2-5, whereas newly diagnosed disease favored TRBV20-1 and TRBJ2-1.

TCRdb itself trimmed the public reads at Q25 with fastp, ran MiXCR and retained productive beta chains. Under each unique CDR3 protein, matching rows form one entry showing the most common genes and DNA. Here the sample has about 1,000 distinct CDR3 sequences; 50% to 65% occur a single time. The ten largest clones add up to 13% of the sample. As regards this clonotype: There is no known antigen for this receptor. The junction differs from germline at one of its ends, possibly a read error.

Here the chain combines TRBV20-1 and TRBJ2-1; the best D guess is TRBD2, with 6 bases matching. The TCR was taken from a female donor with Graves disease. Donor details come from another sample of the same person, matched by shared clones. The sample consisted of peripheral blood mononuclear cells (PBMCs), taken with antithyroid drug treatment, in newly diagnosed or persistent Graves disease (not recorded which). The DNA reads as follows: TGCAGAGGAGGGGAAGGGATCTTC. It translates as CRGGEGIF.